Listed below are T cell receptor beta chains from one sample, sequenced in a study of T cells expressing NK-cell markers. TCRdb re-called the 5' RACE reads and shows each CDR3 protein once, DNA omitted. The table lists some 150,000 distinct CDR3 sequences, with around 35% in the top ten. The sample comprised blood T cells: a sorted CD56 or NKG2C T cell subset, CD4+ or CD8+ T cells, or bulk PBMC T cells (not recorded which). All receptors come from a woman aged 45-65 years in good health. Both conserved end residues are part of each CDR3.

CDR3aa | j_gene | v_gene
CASSLEASNTGELFF | TRBJ2-2 | TRBV7-2
CASSSPGQGNHEQYF | TRBJ2-7 | TRBV7-8
CSLKEDGPKLYQPQHF | TRBJ1-5 | TRBV29-1
CASKSLEGRSPLHF | TRBJ1-6 | TRBV27
CASSLAALEQYF | TRBJ2-7 | TRBV13
CASSLGQGAPYEQYF | TRBJ2-7 | TRBV27
CASSQEQREDNEQFF | TRBJ2-1 | TRBV3-1
CASSFGQGASTEAFF | TRBJ1-1 | TRBV27
CASSPRGGTQRGYTF | TRBJ1-2 | TRBV7-8
CASSLIGGEETQYF | TRBJ2-5 | TRBV28
CASSVAAIREKLFF | TRBJ1-4 | TRBV9
CASSELAGETGELFF | TRBJ2-2 | TRBV6-4
CAGHSLGSFNEQFF | TRBJ2-1 | TRBV7-9
CASSLKGRGLTEAFF | TRBJ1-1 | TRBV12-3/TRBV12-4
CASSFASGTGELFF | TRBJ2-2 | TRBV5-1
CASSFRRGLTEAFF | TRBJ1-1 | TRBV28
CSVVWEDYEQYF | TRBJ2-7 | TRBV29-1
CASQNGYEQYF | TRBJ2-7 | TRBV12-3/TRBV12-4
CATSESTGGTDTQYF | TRBJ2-3 | TRBV24-1
CASFARRGGLLDTQYF | TRBJ2-3 | TRBV27
CASAIGGGDQPQHF | TRBJ1-5 | TRBV3-1
CASSLGTDEKLFF | TRBJ1-4 | TRBV27
CASSLYGGETGLGEKLFF | TRBJ1-4 | TRBV27
CASSEALQLAGEDNEQFF | TRBJ2-1 | TRBV2
CASSFTWLTGGTDTQYF | TRBJ2-3 | TRBV12-3/TRBV12-4
CASSYGRGLAGGGELFF | TRBJ2-2 | TRBV6-2/TRBV6-3
CASSQSTVDNQPQHF | TRBJ1-5 | TRBV5-8
CASSPTSGENVGELFF | TRBJ2-2 | TRBV7-9
CSASSGVGPDTYEQYF | TRBJ2-7 | TRBV20-1
CSARPGLYNEQFF | TRBJ2-1 | TRBV20-1
CASSVGEDRGNEKLFF | TRBJ1-4 | TRBV9
CASSSTGAEAFF | TRBJ1-1 | TRBV7-9
CASSAGTSGLYNEQFF | TRBJ2-1 | TRBV7-6
CASSHPTEVSQTYEQYF | TRBJ2-7 | TRBV4-2
CASGGKGFNEQFF | TRBJ2-1 | TRBV7-8
CASSLAGRQETQYF | TRBJ2-5 | TRBV13
CASSLAGTNTGELFF | TRBJ2-2 | TRBV5-6
CASSEDPGPAYEQYF | TRBJ2-7 | TRBV2
CASSLNPTGDTYEQYF | TRBJ2-7 | TRBV7-6
CASSFPTVANTGELFF | TRBJ2-2 | TRBV12-3/TRBV12-4
CASSLGGTELINYGYTF | TRBJ1-2 | TRBV7-9
CASSYREPDEAFF | TRBJ1-1 | TRBV5-1
CASSGLAGEHGELFF | TRBJ2-2 | TRBV25-1
CASSTSQVLEQYF | TRBJ2-7 | TRBV11-2
CASSLEGAGANVLTF | TRBJ2-6 | TRBV7-2